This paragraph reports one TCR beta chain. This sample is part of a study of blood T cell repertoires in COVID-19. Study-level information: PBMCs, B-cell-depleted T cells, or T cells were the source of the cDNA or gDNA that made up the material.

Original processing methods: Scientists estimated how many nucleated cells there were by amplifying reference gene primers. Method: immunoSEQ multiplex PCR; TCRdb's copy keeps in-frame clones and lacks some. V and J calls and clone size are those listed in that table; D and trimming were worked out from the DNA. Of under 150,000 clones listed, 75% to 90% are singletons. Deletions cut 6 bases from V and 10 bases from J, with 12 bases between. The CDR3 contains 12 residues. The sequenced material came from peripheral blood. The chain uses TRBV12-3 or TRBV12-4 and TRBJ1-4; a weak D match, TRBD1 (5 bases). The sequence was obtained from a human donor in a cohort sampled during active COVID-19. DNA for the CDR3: TGTGCCAGCAGCGAAGGGAGGGGAAAACTGTTTTTT. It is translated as CASSEGRGKLFF.